Listed here are 14 T cell receptor beta chains from one sample, sequenced in a study of blood T cells in healthy people across ages. A sample-barcoded 5' primer and a J-beta primer mix were used in a second PCR of about 7 to 12 cycles. Each CDR3 protein gets one entry after TCRdb re-called the 5' RACE reads with MiXCR. In the table there are hundreds of thousands of distinct CDR3 sequences, about a fifth of which are singletons. The sample consisted of blood. Every receptor here comes from a man between 65 and 85 years old in good health.

This clonotype was seen a few times. The CDR3: CSASRAGPWNEQFF. The DNA for the CDR3 is TGCAGTGCTAGTCGGGCAGGACCATGGAATGAGCAGTTCTTC. The chain is built from TRBV20-1 and TRBJ2-1; D gene ambiguous. This CDR3 spans 14 amino acids. Looked up from germline, CDR1 is DFQATT and CDR2 is SNEGSKA (reference sequence). Trimming pared 3 bases from V and 7 bases from J, leaving 16 bases between.

The rearrangement links TRBV14 to TRBJ1-1; D remains unclear. The length of the CDR3 is 16 residues. From germline, CDR1 is SGHDN and CDR2 FVKESK. The V end was cut by 0 bases, the J end by 0 bases, with 11 bases between. Written as DNA, the CDR3 is TGTGCCAGCAGCCAAGATCTAGGCAGGCTGAACACTGAAGCTTTCTTT. Translated: CASSQDLGRLNTEAFF.

The chain is built from TRBV5-5 and TRBJ1-2; possibly TRBD1 for D (5 bases). Between the trimmed V and J ends, which lost 10 bases and 14 bases, there was a span of 24 bases. Germline V lookup: CDR1 SGHKS, CDR2 YYEKEE (reference sequence). This CDR3 spans 12 amino acids. The CDR3 nucleotides read TGTGCCTCAAACTACGCAGGGTGGGGCGAAACCTTC. It specifies CASNYAGWGETF. Complete variable domain (other parts from reference TRBV5-5 and TRBJ1-2): DAGVTQSPTHLIKTRGQQVTLRCSPISGHKSVSWYQQVLGQGPQFIFQYYEKEERGRGNFPDRFSARQFPNYSSELNVNALLLGDSALYLCASNYAGWGETFGSGTRLTVV.

The V call is TRBV19, the J call TRBJ2-3; 11 positions match TRBD2. This CDR3 spans 16 amino acids. J lost 4 bases, V lost 9 bases, and 12 bases had no gene match. From germline, CDR1 is LNHDA and CDR2 SQIVND (reference sequence). The CDR3 DNA reads as TGTGCCAGCTCCTACGGCAGTAGCGGGAGGGCAGATACGCAGTATTTT. It codes for CASSYGSSGRADTQYF.

The genes are TRBV7-2 and TRBJ1-2; D unclear. V was clipped by 0 bases and J by 5 bases, with 10 bases between them. CDR1 is SGHTA and CDR2 is FQGNSA in the germline V gene. The CDR3 has 14 amino acids. CDR3 bases: TGTGCCAGCAGCTTAGCCACGAGTGGGTATGGCTACACCTTC. It yields the protein CASSLATSGYGYTF.

CDR3 DNA sequence: TGTGCCAGCAGCCGGGGACCGAGCTCTGGAAACACCATATATTTT. Translating it yields CASSRGPSSGNTIYF. The gene calls are TRBV11-3 and TRBJ1-3; maybe TRBD1 (5 bases). The CDR3 has 15 amino acids. Germline CDR1 SGHNT, CDR2 YENEEA. V was cut by 5 bases and J by 0 bases, with 11 bases left in between.

The chain carries TRBV28 and TRBJ2-5; 11 positions match TRBD2. Unmatched junction bases numbered 12, after V lost 5 bases and J lost 4 bases. The CDR3 totals 17 residues. Germline CDR1 is MDHEN and CDR2 is SYDVKM. The CDR3 nucleotides read TGTGCCAGCAGTCCCCCATATAGCGGGGGGGCCCTAGAGACCCAGTACTTC. It is translated as CASSPPYSGGALETQYF.

The chain combines TRBV24-1 with TRBJ2-3, with a possible D match to TRBD1 (7 bases). Germline assignment: CDR1 KGHDR and CDR2 SFDVKD. V was cut by 0 bases and J by 2 bases, with 14 bases left in between. The CDR3 extends over 17 amino acids. This chain's CDR3 is CATSDLRQGGFTDTQYF. CDR3 in DNA: TGTGCCACCAGTGATTTGCGGCAGGGGGGCTTCACAGATACGCAGTATTTT.

This clonotype was seen a handful of times. J is TRBJ1-5 and V is TRBV3-1; D call uncertain. The CDR3 loop spans 14 amino acids. Germline V gives CDR1 LGHDT, CDR2 YNNKEL (reference sequence). V was trimmed by 1 base and J by 3 bases, leaving 7 bases between them. The CDR3 bases are TGTGCCAGCAGCCAAGGGCCCCACAATCAGCCCCAGCATTTT. Protein product: CASSQGPHNQPQHF.

The rearrangement joins TRBV6-2 or TRBV6-3 to TRBJ2-1; 14 nucleotides align to TRBD2. V gave up 0 bases and J gave up 8 bases; unmatched junction bases: 6. Looked up from germline, CDR1 is MNHEY and CDR2 is SVGEGT. The CDR3 extends over 17 amino acids. Written as DNA, the CDR3 is TGTGCCAGCAGTTACTCGGGACTAGCGGGAGATCTAGATGAGCAGTTCTTC. Amino acids: CASSYSGLAGDLDEQFF.

This clonotype has only a few counts. The rearrangement links TRBV6-2 or TRBV6-3 to TRBJ2-1; tentatively, D is TRBD2 (5 bases). The germline CDR1 and CDR2 sequences are MNHEY and SVGEGT. The CDR3 is 14 residues long. Trimming took 0 bases from V and 15 from J, leaving 18 bases between them. CDR3 amino acids: CASSYSRTRNAMFF. The CDR3 DNA sequence: TGTGCCAGCAGTTACTCCCGAACTAGAAACGCCATGTTCTTC.

This clonotype was observed a handful of times. V and J are TRBV5-1 and TRBJ2-1; 7 nucleotides line up with TRBD1. Germline CDR1 SGHRS, CDR2 YFSETQ. The CDR3 contains 13 residues. Losses at the gene ends were 1 base for V and 12 bases for J; bases not matched to a gene: 7. CDR3 nucleotides: TGCGCCAGCAGCTTGCCGGGACAGCTTTGGCAGTTCTTC. Translation gives CASSLPGQLWQFF.

The V call is TRBV12-3 or TRBV12-4, the J call TRBJ2-1; 8 bases agree with TRBD1. CDR3 size: 15 residues. V lost 6 bases, J lost 6 bases, and 10 bases stayed unmatched. CDR3: CASSRRADRANEQFF. The CDR3 DNA reads as TGTGCCAGCAGCCGAAGGGCGGACAGGGCCAATGAGCAGTTCTTC.

This clonotype was counted at least ten times. The chain joins TRBV10-3 to TRBJ2-2; D unresolved. Trimming shortened V by 4 bases and J by 4 bases, and 10 bases separated the two germline ends. This CDR3 spans 14 amino acids. Germline CDR1 is ENHRY and CDR2 is SYGVKD. The DNA for the CDR3 is TGTGCCATCAGTGTTCTGGTATCCACCGGGGAGCTGTTTTTT. Residues: CAISVLVSTGELFF.